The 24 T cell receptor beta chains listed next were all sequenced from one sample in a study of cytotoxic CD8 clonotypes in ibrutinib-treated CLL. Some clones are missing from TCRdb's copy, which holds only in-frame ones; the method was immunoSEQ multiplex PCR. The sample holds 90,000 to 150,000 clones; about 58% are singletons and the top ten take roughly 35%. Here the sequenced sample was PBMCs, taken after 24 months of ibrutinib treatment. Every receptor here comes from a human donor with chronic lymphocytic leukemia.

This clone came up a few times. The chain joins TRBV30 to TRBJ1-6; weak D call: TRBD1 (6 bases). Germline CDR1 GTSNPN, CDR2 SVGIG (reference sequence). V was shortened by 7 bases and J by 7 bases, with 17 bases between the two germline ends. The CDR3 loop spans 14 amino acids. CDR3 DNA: TGTGCCTTCCAAGGGCAGGGGAGCAATTCACCCCTCCACTTT. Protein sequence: CAFQGQGSNSPLHF.

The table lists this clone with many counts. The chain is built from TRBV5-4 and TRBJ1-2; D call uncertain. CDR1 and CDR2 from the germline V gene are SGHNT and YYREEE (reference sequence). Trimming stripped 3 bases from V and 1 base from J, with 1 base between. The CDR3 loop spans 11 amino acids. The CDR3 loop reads CASSYNYGYTF. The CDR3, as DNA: TGTGCCAGCAGCTATAACTATGGCTACACCTTC.

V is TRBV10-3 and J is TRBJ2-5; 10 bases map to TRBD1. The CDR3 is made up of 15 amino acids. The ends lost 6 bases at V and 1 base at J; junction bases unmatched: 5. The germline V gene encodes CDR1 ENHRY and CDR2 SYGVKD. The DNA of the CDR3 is TGTGCCATCAGGTCCGACAGGGGGCCCCAAGAGACCCAGTACTTC. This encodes CAIRSDRGPQETQYF.

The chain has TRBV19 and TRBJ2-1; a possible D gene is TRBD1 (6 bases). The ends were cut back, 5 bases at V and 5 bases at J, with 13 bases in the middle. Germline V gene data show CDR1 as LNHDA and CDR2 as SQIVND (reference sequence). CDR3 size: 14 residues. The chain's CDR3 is CASSPQGNNNEQFF. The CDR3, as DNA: TGTGCCAGTAGTCCCCAGGGGAATAACAATGAGCAGTTCTTC.

The CDR3 spells CSVGRSGEKLFF. CDR3 DNA: TGCAGCGTTGGGAGGAGTGGTGAAAAACTGTTTTTT. The rearrangement joins TRBV29-1 to TRBJ1-4; D call uncertain. Trimming took 4 bases from V and 7 from J, leaving 10 bases between them. The CDR3 length is 12 residues. Per the germline V gene, CDR1 is SQVTM and CDR2 is ANQGSEA.

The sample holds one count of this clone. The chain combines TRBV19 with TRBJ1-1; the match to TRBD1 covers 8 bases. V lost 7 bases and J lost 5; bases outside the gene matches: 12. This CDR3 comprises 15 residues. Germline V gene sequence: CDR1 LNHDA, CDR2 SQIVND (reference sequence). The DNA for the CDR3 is TGTGCCAGTATCCGACCAGGGGGCGCGGGAACTGAAGCTTTCTTT. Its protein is CASIRPGGAGTEAFF.

The CDR3 bases are TGTGCCAGCAGTCGCGGGGGGGGGCTGGATGGCTACACCTTC. Residues: CASSRGGGLDGYTF. The chain carries TRBV6-5 and TRBJ1-2; perhaps TRBD1 as D (6 bases). With 5 bases removed from V and 6 bases from J, the gap between germline ends came to 16 bases. This CDR3 is 14 amino acids long. Germline V gene lookup returns CDR1 MNHEY and CDR2 SVGAGI.

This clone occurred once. The CDR3 protein is CASSENGIAYGYTF. The CDR3 DNA reads TGTGCCAGCAGTGAAAACGGGATTGCCTATGGCTACACCTTC. V usage is TRBV6-1 and J usage is TRBJ1-2; no clear D. CDR3 size: 14 residues. V lost 2 bases, J lost 4 bases, and 11 bases lay in between. CDR1 and CDR2 (germline): MNHNS, SASEGT.

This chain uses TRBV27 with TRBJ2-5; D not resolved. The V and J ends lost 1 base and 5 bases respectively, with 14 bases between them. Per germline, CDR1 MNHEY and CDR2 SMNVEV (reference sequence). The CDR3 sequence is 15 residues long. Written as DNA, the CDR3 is TGTGCCAGCAGTTTATTTGTATCCCCGCGTGAGACCCAGTACTTC. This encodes CASSLFVSPRETQYF.

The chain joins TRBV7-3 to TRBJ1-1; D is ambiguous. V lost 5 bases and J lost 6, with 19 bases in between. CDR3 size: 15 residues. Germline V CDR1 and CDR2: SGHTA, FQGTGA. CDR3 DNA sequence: TGTGCCAGCAGCCTACCTGGGTCCCCGAGCCCTGAAGCTTTCTTT. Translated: CASSLPGSPSPEAFF. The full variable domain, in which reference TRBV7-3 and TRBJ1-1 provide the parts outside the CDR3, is GAGVSQTPSNKVTEKGKYVELRCDPISGHTALYWYRQSLGQGPEFLIYFQGTGAADDSGLPNDRFFAVRPEGSVSTLKIQRTERGDSAVYLCASSLPGSPSPEAFFGQGTRLTVV.

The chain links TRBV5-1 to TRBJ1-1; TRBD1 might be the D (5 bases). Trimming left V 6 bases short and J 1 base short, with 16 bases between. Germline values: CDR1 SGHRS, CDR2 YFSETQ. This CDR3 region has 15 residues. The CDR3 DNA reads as TGCGCCAGCACTAACTCTGGGACGGGGAACACTGAAGCTTTCTTT. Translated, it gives CASTNSGTGNTEAFF. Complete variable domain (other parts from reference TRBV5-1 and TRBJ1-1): KAGVTQTPRYLIKTRGQQVTLSCSPISGHRSVSWYQQTPGQGLQFLFEYFSETQRNKGNFPGRFSGRQFSNSRSEMNVSTLELGDSALYLCASTNSGTGNTEAFFGQGTRLTVV.

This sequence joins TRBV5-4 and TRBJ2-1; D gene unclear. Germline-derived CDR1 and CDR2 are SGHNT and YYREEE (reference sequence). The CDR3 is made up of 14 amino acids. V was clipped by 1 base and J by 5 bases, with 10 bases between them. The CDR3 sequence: CASSLRTDNNEQFF. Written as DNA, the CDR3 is TGTGCCAGCAGCTTGAGGACGGATAACAATGAGCAGTTCTTC.

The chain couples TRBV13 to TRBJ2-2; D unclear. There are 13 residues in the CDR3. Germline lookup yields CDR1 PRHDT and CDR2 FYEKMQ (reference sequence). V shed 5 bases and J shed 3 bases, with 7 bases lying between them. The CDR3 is CASSPLYTGELFF. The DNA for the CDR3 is TGTGCCAGCAGCCCACTCTACACCGGGGAGCTGTTTTTT.

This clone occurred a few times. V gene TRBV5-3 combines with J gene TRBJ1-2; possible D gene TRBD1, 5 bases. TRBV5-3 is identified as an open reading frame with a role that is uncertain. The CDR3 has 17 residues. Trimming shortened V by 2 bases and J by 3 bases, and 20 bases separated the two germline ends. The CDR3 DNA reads TGTGCCAGAAGCTTACCCACGACAGCCAAGAGAGACTATGGCTACACCTTC. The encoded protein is CARSLPTTAKRDYGYTF.

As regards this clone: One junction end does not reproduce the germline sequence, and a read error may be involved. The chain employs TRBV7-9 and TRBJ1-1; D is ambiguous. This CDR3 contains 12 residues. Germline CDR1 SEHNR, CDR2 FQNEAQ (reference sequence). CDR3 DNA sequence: TGTGCCAGCAGCGAGGTGAAAACTGAAGCTTTCTTT. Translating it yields CASSEVKTEAFF.

In DNA, the CDR3 is TGTGCCAGCAGTAGGGGGACAGGGGTGACTGGAAACACCATATATTTT. This encodes CASSRGTGVTGNTIYF. The chain has TRBV25-1 and TRBJ1-3; 10 bases line up with TRBD1. The germline CDR1 and CDR2 sequences are MGHDK and SYGVNS. J was trimmed by 2 bases and V by 5 bases; bases with no gene match: 6. This CDR3 comprises 16 residues.

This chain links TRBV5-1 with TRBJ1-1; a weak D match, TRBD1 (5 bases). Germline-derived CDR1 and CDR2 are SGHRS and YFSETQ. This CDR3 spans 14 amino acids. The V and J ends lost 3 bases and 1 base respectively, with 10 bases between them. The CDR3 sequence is CASSSSRGNTEAFF. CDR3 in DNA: TGCGCCAGCAGCTCCTCGAGGGGGAACACTGAAGCTTTCTTT.

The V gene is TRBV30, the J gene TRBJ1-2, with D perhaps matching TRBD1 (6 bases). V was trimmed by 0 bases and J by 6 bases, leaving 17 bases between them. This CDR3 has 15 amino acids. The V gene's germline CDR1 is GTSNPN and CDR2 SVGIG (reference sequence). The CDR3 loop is CAWSVRLGGGNGYTF. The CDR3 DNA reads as TGTGCCTGGAGTGTACGGCTCGGGGGGGGCAATGGCTACACCTTC.

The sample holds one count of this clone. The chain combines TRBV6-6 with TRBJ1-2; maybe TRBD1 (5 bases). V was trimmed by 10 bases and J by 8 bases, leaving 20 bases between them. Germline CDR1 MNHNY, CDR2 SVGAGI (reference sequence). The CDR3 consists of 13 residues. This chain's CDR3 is CAISRLTGDGYTF. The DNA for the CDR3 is TGTGCCATCAGCCGGCTGACGGGGGACGGCTACACCTTC.

The CDR3 sequence: CASSEGEFYEQYF. The CDR3 DNA reads TGTGCCAGCAGTGAAGGGGAGTTCTACGAGCAGTACTTC. V usage is TRBV25-1 and J usage is TRBJ2-7, with D possibly TRBD2 on 5 matching bases. The CDR3 length is 13 residues. The V end lost 2 bases, the J end lost 3 bases, and 8 bases lay between the germline ends. Germline V gene sequence: CDR1 MGHDK, CDR2 SYGVNS.

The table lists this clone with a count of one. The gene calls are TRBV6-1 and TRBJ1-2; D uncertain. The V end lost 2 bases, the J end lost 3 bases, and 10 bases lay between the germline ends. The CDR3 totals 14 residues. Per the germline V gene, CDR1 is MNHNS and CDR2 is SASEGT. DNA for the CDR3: TGTGCCAGCAGTGAAAGTGGGCAGCACTATGGCTACACCTTC. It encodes CASSESGQHYGYTF.

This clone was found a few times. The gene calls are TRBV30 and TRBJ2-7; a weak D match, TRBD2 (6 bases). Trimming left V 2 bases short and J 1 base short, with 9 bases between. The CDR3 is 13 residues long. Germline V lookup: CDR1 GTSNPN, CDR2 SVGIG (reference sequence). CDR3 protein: CAWSRTTSYEQYF. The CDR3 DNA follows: TGTGCCTGGAGTCGGACTACGTCCTACGAGCAGTACTTC. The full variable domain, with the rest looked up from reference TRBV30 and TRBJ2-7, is SQTIHQWPATLVQPVGSPLSLECTVEGTSNPNLYWYRQAAGRGLQLLFYSVGIGQISSEVPQNLSASRPQDRQFILSSKKLLLSDSGFYLCAWSRTTSYEQYFGPGTRLTVT.

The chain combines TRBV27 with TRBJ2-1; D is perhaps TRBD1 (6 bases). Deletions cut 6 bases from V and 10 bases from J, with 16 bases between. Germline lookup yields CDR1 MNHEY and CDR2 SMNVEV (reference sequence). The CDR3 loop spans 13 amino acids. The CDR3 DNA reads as TGTGCCAGCAGCACCCCAGGGGACGGGGAGCAGTTCTTC. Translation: CASSTPGDGEQFF.

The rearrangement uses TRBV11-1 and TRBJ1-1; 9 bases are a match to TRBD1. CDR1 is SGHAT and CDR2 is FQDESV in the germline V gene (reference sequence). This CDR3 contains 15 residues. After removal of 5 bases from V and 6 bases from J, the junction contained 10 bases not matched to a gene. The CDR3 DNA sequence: TGTGCCAGCAGCGCGGGACAGGGCCATTTGTCTGAAGCTTTCTTT. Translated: CASSAGQGHLSEAFF.